One T cell receptor (beta chain) is described in this entry. The entry originates in a study of glioma-infiltrating T cells after dendritic cell vaccination. Repertoires were generated with immunoSEQ multiplex PCR, while TCRdb's copy carries only in-frame clones and drops some. The sample lists about 82,000 clones; 70% to 90% were seen once. Trimming removed 3 bases at V and 4 bases at J, with 13 bases between. Germline-derived CDR1 and CDR2 are MDHEN and SYDVKM. CDR3 size: 15 residues. This TCR derives from a human donor with glioblastoma. The rearrangement links TRBV28 to TRBJ2-1; D is possibly TRBD2 (5 bases). The sequencing used blood, collected before dendritic cell vaccination. The CDR3 DNA reads as TGTGCCAGCAGTTTCGGGGTTAACCGATACAATGAGCAGTTCTTC. It encodes CASSFGVNRYNEQFF.